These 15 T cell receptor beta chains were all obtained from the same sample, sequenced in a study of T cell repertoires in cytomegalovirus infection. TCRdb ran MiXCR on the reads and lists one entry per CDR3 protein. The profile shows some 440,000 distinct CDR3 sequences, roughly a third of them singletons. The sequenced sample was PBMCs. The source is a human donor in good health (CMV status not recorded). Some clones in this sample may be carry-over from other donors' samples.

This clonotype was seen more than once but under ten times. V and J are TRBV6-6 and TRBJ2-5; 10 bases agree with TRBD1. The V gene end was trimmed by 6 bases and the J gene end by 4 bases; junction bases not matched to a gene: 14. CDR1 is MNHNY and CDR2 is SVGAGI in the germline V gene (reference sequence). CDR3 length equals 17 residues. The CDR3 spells CASSGPGQGVVGETQYF. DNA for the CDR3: TGTGCCAGCAGCGGACCAGGACAGGGGGTTGTCGGAGAGACCCAGTACTTC.

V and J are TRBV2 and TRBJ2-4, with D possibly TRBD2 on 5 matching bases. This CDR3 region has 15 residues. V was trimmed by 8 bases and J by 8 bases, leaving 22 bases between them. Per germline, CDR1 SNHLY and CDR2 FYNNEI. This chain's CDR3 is CASGGLGRSNDIQYF. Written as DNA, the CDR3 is TGTGCCAGCGGCGGGCTTGGGCGGTCAAACGACATTCAGTACTTC. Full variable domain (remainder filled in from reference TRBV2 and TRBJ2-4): EPEVTQTPSHQVTQMGQEVILRCVPISNHLYFYWYRQILGQKVEFLVSFYNNEISEKSEIFDDQFSVERPDGSNFTLKIRSTKLEDSAMYFCASGGLGRSNDIQYFGAGTRLSVL.

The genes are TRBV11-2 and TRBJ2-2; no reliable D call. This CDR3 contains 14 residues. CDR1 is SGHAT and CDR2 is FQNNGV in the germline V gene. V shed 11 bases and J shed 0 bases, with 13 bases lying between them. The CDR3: CAEAKGTNTGELFF. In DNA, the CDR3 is TGTGCCGAAGCGAAGGGTACGAACACCGGGGAGCTGTTTTTT.

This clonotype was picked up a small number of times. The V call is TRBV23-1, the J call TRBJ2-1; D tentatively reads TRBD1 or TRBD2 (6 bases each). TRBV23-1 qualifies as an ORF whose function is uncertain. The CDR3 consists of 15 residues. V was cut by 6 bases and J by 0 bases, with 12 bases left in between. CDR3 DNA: TGCGCCAGCAGCGGGGGCGAGAGCTCCTACAATGAGCAGTTCTTC. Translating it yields CASSGGESSYNEQFF.

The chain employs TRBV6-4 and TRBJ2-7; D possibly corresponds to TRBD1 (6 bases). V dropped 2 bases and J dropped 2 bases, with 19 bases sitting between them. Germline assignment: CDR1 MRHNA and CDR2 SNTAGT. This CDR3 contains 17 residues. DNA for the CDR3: TGTGCCAGCAGTGACCGACTGAAGGGACACGGAGCCTACGAGCAGTACTTC. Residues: CASSDRLKGHGAYEQYF.

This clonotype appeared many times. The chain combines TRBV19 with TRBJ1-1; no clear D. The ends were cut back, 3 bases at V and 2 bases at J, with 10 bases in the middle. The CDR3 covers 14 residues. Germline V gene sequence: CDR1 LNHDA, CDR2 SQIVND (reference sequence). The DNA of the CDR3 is TGTGCCAGTAGTATGTCGGCGACTAACACTGAAGCTTTCTTT. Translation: CASSMSATNTEAFF.

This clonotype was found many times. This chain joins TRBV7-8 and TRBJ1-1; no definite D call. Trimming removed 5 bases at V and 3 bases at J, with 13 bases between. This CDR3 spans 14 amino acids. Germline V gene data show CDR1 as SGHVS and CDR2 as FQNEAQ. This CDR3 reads CASSPLPGDTEAFF. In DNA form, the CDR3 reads TGTGCCAGCAGCCCGTTGCCCGGGGACACTGAAGCTTTCTTT.

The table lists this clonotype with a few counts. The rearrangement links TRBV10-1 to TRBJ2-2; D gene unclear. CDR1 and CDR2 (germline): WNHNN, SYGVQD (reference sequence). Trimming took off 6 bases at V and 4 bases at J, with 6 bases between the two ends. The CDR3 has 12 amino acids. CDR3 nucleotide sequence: TGCGCCAGCAGCCCGACCACCGGGGAGCTGTTTTTT. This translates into CASSPTTGELFF.

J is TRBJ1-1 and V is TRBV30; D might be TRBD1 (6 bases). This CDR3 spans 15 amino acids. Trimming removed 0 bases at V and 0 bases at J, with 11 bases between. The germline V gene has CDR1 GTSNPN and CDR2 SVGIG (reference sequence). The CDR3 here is CAWSVLTGMNTEAFF. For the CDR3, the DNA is TGTGCCTGGAGTGTACTAACAGGGATGAACACTGAAGCTTTCTTT.

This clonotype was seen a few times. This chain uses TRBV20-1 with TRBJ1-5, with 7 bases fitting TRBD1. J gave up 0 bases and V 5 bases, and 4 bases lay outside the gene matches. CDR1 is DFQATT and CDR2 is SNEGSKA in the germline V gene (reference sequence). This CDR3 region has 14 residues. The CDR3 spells CSADDRASNQPQHF. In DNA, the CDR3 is TGCAGTGCTGACGACAGGGCTAGCAATCAGCCCCAGCATTTT.

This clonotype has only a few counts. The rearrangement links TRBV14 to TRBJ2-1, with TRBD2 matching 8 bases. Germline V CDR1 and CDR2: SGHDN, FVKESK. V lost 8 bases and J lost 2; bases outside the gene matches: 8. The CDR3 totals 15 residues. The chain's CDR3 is CASSRPGGAYNEQFF. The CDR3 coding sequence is TGTGCCAGCTCGCGTCCCGGGGGGGCCTACAATGAGCAGTTCTTC.

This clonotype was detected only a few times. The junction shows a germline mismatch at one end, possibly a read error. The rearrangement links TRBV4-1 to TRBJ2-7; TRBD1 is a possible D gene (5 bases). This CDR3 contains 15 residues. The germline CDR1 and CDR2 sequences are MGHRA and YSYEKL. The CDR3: CASSQEGVNYYEQYF. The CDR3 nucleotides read TGTGCCAGCAGCCAAGAAGGGGTTAATTACTACGAGCAGTACTTC.

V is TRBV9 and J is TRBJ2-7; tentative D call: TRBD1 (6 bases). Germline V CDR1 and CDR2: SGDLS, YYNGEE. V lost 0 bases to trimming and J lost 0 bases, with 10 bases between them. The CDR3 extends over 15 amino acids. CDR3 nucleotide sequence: TGTGCCAGCAGCGTAGGCGGACAGTACTCCTACGAGCAGTACTTC. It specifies CASSVGGQYSYEQYF.

The CDR3 is CATSDRAGGYEQYF. The DNA of the CDR3 is TGTGCCACCAGTGACAGGGCGGGGGGCTACGAGCAGTACTTC. V usage is TRBV24-1 and J usage is TRBJ2-7, with 8 bases fitting TRBD2. CDR1 is KGHDR and CDR2 is SFDVKD in the germline V gene. Trimming took 4 bases from V and 3 from J; bases not matched to a gene: 4. This CDR3 is 14 amino acids long.

CDR3 DNA sequence: TGTGCCACCAGTGACCCCGACTCTCCACAATCCCAAGAGACCCAGTACTTC. Translating it yields CATSDPDSPQSQETQYF. This rearrangement joins TRBV24-1 to TRBJ2-5; D gene unclear. CDR1 is KGHDR, CDR2 SFDVKD, per germline. Trimming took 4 bases from V and 1 from J, leaving 18 bases between them. The CDR3 runs to 17 residues.